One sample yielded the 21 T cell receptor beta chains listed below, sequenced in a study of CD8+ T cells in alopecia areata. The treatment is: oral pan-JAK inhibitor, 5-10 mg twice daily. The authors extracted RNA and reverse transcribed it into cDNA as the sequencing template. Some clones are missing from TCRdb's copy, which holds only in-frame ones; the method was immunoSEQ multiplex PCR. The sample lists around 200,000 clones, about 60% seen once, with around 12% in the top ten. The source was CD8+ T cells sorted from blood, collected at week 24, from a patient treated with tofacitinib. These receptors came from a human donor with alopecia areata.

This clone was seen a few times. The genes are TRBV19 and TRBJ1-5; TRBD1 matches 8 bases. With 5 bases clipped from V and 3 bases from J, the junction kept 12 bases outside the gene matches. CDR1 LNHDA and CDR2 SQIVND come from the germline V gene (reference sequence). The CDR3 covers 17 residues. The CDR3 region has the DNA TGTGCCAGTAGTGCACTACAGGGGGACCTTCTCAATCAGCCCCAGCATTTT. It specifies CASSALQGDLLNQPQHF. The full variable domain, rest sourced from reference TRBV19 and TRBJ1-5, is DGGITQSPKYLFRKEGQNVTLSCEQNLNHDAMYWYRQDPGQGLRLIYYSQIVNDFQKGDIAEGYSVSREKKESFPLTVTSAQKNPTAFYLCASSALQGDLLNQPQHFGDGTRLSIL.

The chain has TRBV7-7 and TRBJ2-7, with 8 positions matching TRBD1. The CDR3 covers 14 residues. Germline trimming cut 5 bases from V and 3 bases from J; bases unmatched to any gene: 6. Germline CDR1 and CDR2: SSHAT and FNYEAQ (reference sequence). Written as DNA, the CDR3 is TGTGCCAGCAGCGCAGGACAGGGAGTCTACGAGCAGTACTTC. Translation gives CASSAGQGVYEQYF.

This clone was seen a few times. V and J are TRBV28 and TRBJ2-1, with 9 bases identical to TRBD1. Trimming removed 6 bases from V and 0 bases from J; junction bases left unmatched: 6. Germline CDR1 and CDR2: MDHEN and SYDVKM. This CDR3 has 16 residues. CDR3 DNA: TGTGCCAGCAGCCGGACAGGGGTACGCTCCTACAATGAGCAGTTCTTC. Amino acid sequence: CASSRTGVRSYNEQFF.

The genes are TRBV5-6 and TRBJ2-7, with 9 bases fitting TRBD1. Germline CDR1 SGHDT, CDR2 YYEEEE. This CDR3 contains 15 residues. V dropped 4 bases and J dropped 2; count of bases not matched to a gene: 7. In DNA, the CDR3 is TGTGCCAGCAGCCCGACCGGGACAGGGACCTACGAGCAGTACTTC. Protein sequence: CASSPTGTGTYEQYF.

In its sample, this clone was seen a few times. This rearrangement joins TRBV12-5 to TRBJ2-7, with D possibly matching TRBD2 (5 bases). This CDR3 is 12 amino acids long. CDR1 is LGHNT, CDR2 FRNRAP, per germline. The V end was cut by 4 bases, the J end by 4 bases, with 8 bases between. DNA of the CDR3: TGTGCTAGTGGTTCAAGCGGATACGAGCAGTACTTC. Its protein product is CASGSSGYEQYF. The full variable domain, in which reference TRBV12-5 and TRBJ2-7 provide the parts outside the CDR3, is DARVTQTPRHKVTEMGQEVTMRCQPILGHNTVFWYRQTMMQGLELLAYFRNRAPLDDSGMPKDRFSAEMPDATLATLKIQPSEPRDSAVYFCASGSSGYEQYFGPGTRLTVT.

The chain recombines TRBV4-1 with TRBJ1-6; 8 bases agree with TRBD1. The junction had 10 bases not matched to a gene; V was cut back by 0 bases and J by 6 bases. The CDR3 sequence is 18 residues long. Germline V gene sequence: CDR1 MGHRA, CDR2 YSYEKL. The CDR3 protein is CASSQEVGTGPINSPLHF. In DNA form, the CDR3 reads TGCGCCAGCAGCCAAGAAGTCGGGACAGGACCCATTAATTCACCCCTCCACTTT.

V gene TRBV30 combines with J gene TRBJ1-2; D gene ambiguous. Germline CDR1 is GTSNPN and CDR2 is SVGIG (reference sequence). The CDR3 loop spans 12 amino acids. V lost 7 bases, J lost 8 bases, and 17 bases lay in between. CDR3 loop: CAYDRPLGGYTF. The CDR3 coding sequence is TGTGCCTACGATAGGCCTCTGGGGGGCTACACCTTC.

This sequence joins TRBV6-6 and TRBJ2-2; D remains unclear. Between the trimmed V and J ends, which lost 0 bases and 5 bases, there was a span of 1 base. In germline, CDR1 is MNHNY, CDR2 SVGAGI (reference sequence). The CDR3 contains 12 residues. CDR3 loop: CASSYSTGELFF. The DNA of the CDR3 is TGTGCCAGCAGTTACTCGACCGGGGAGCTGTTTTTT.

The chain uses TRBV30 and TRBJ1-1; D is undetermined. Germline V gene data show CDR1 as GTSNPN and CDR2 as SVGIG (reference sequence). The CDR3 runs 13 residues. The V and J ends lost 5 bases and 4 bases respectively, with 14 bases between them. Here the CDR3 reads CAWAPVVGTEAFF. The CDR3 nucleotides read TGTGCCTGGGCCCCCGTCGTGGGCACTGAAGCTTTCTTT.

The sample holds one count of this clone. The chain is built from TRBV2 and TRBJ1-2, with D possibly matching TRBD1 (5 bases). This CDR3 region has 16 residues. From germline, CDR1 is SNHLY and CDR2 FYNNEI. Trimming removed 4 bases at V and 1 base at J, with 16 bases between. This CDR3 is CASSGAGLELNYGYTF. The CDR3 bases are TGTGCCAGCAGTGGGGCAGGGCTTGAGCTTAACTATGGCTACACCTTC.

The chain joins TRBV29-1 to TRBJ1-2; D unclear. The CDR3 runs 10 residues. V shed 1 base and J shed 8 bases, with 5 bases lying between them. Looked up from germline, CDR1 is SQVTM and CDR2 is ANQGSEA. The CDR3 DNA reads TGCAGCGTTGAAGGGAGGGGCTACACCTTC. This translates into CSVEGRGYTF.

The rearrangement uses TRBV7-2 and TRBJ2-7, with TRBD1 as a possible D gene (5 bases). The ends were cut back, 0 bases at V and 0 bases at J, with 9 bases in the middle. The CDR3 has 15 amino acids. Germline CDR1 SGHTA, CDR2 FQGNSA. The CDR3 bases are TGTGCCAGCAGCTTAGCAGGGGAACCCTCCTACGAGCAGTACTTC. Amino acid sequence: CASSLAGEPSYEQYF.

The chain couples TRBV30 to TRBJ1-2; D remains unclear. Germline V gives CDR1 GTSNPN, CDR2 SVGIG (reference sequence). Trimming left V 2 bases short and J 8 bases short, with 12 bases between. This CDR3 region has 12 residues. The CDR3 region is CAWSNLGSGYTF. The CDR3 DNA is TGTGCCTGGAGTAATCTTGGGAGCGGCTACACCTTC.

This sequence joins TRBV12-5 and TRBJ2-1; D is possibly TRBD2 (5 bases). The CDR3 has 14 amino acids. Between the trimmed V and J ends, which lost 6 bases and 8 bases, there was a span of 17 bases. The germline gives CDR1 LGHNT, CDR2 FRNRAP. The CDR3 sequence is CASGPREGRYEQFF. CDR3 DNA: TGTGCTAGTGGACCGAGGGAAGGAAGGTATGAGCAGTTCTTC.

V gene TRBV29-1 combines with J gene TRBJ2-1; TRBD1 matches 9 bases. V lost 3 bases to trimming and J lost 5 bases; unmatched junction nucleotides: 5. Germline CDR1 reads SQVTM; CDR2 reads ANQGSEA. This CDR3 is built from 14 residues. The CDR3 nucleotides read TGCAGCGTTGATGGGGACAGGGTCCACAATGAGCAGTTCTTC. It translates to CSVDGDRVHNEQFF.

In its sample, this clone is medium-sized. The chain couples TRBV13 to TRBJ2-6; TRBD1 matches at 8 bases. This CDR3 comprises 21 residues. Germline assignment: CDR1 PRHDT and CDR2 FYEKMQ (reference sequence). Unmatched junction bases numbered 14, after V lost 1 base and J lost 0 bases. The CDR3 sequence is CASSLVWGPQGASSGANVLTF. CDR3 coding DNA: TGTGCCAGCAGCTTAGTGTGGGGCCCTCAGGGGGCGAGCTCTGGGGCCAACGTCCTGACTTTC. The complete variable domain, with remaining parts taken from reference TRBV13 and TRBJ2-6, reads AAGVIQSPRHLIKEKRETATLKCYPIPRHDTVYWYQQGPGQDPQFLISFYEKMQSDKGSIPDRFSAQQFSDYHSELNMSSLELGDSALYFCASSLVWGPQGASSGANVLTFGAGSRLTVL.

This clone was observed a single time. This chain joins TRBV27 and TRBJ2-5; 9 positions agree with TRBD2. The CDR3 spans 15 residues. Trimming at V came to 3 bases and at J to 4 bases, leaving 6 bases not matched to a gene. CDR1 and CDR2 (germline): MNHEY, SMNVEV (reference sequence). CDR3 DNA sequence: TGTGCCAGCAGTTTCGGCGGGGGGGCCGGAGAGACCCAGTACTTC. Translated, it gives CASSFGGGAGETQYF.

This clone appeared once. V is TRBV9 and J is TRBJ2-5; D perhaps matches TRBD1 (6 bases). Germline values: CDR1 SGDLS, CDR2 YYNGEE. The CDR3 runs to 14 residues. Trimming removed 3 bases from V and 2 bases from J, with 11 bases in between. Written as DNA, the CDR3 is TGTGCCAGCAGCGGTAACAGGGCTCAAGAGACCCAGTACTTC. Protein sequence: CASSGNRAQETQYF.

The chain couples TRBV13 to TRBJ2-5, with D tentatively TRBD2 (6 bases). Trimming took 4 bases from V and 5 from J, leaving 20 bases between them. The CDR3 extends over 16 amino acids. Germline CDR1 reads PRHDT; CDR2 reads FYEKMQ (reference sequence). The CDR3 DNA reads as TGTGCCAGCAGCTCCGTCGGGACTTTTCAGCGGGAGACCCAGTACTTC. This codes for CASSSVGTFQRETQYF. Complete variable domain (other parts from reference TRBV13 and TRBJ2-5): AAGVIQSPRHLIKEKRETATLKCYPIPRHDTVYWYQQGPGQDPQFLISFYEKMQSDKGSIPDRFSAQQFSDYHSELNMSSLELGDSALYFCASSSVGTFQRETQYFGPGTRLLVL.

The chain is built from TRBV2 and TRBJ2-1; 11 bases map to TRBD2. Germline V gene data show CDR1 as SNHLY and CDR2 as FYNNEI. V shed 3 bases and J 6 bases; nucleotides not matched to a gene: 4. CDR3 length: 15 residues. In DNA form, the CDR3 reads TGTGCCAGCAGTGACCCTAGCGGGGGGCCCAATGAGCAGTTCTTC. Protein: CASSDPSGGPNEQFF.

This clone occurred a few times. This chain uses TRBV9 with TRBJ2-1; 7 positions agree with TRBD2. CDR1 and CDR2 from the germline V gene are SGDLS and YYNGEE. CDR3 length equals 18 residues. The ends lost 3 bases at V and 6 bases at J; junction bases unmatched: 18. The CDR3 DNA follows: TGTGCCAGCAGCGAGTCACCTCGGGACTACGGATCCAGCAATGAGCAGTTCTTC. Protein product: CASSESPRDYGSSNEQFF.